The 14 T cell receptor beta chains below were found in one sample sequenced in a study of blood T cell repertoires in COVID-19. Clones were sequenced by immunoSEQ multiplex PCR, and TCRdb holds only the in-frame ones, with some missing. The sample includes 100,000 to 150,000 clones, around four fifths of them seen just once. Sequencing was performed on peripheral blood. These receptors originate from an older man with active or convalescent COVID-19.

The rearrangement uses TRBV30 and TRBJ1-5; 10 bases align to TRBD1. Germline values: CDR1 GTSNPN, CDR2 SVGIG (reference sequence). CDR3 length equals 14 residues. V lost 5 bases and J lost 7; bases outside the gene matches: 8. CDR3 DNA: TGTGCCTGGTCGACAGGGGGCGCGGGGCAGCCCCAGCATTTT. Translating it yields CAWSTGGAGQPQHF. Using reference TRBV30 and TRBJ1-5 for the parts outside the CDR3, the full variable domain is SQTIHQWPATLVQPVGSPLSLECTVEGTSNPNLYWYRQAAGRGLQLLFYSVGIGQISSEVPQNLSASRPQDRQFILSSKKLLLSDSGFYLCAWSTGGAGQPQHFGDGTRLSIL.

On this clone: One junction end does not reproduce the germline sequence, and a read error may be involved. The gene calls are TRBV11-2 and TRBJ2-1; 8 positions agree with TRBD2. The CDR3 sequence is 13 residues long. The germline CDR1 and CDR2 sequences are SGHAT and FQNNGV. The CDR3 DNA reads as TGTGCCAGCAGTTCTACCGGGGGGGCAAAAGAGATCTTC. This codes for CASSSTGGAKEIF.

The rearrangement uses TRBV18 and TRBJ1-5; 7 nucleotides match TRBD1. J gave up 3 bases and V 4 bases, and 6 bases lay outside the gene matches. Per germline, CDR1 KGHSH and CDR2 LQKENI. This CDR3 region has 15 residues. CDR3 loop: CASSLGQADNQPQHF. In DNA, the CDR3 is TGTGCCAGCTCACTAGGACAGGCCGACAATCAGCCCCAGCATTTT.

This clone appeared once. The chain has TRBV7-9 and TRBJ2-6; D unclear. The length of the CDR3 is 16 residues. V lost 6 bases and J lost 2, with 14 bases in between. In germline, CDR1 is SEHNR, CDR2 FQNEAQ (reference sequence). CDR3 nucleotides: TGTGCCAGCAGAACTACCACATCCGCTGGGGCCAACGTCCTGACTTTC. Its protein product is CASRTTTSAGANVLTF. Drawing the rest from reference TRBV7-9 and TRBJ2-6, the complete variable domain is DTGVSQNPRHKITKRGQNVTFRCDPISEHNRLYWYRQTLGQGPEFLTYFQNEAQLEKSRLLSDRFSAERPKGSFSTLEIQRTEQGDSAMYLCASRTTTSAGANVLTFGAGSRLTVL.

The V gene is TRBV6-5, the J gene TRBJ2-7, with TRBD1 matching 7 bases. In germline, CDR1 is MNHEY, CDR2 SVGAGI. Unmatched junction bases numbered 3, after V lost 0 bases and J lost 1 base. The CDR3 length is 15 residues. DNA of the CDR3: TGTGCCAGCAGTTACTCAGGGGGCAGGTCCTACGAGCAGTACTTC. Amino acid sequence: CASSYSGGRSYEQYF.

The chain carries TRBV15 and TRBJ1-3, with 10 bases lining up with TRBD1. CDR3 size: 15 residues. CDR1 and CDR2 from the germline V gene are LNHNV and YYDKDF (reference sequence). The V and J ends lost 7 bases and 4 bases, in that order; junction bases with no gene match: 7. DNA of the CDR3: TGTGCCACCACCACAGACAGGGGGCTCGGAAACACCATATATTTT. This codes for CATTTDRGLGNTIYF.

V is TRBV3-1 (or the pseudogene TRBV3-2) and J is TRBJ2-5; D possibly corresponds to TRBD1 (6 bases). Per the germline V gene, CDR1 is LGHDT and CDR2 is YNNKEL (reference sequence). Deletions cut 4 bases from V and 5 bases from J, with 20 bases between. The CDR3 has 16 amino acids. As DNA, the CDR3 is TGTGCCAGCAGCCTAAGACCATGGGACATGGAGGAGACCCAGTACTTC. As protein: CASSLRPWDMEETQYF.

The chain has TRBV7-3 and TRBJ2-3, with D possibly being TRBD1 (6 bases). V dropped 0 bases and J dropped 6 bases, with 16 bases sitting between them. The CDR3 length is 16 residues. The germline V gene encodes CDR1 SGHTA and CDR2 FQGTGA. The CDR3, as DNA: TGTGCCAGCAGCTTAACCCCCTCAGACAGGTTCGATACGCAGTATTTT. Protein product: CASSLTPSDRFDTQYF.

V usage is TRBV7-6 and J usage is TRBJ2-3; 10 nucleotides match TRBD1. CDR1 SGHVS and CDR2 FNYEAQ come from the germline V gene. The CDR3 contains 17 residues. After removal of 1 base from V and 1 base from J, the junction contained 5 bases not matched to a gene. The chain's CDR3 is CASSLVIGQGGTDTQYF. In nucleotides, the CDR3 is TGTGCCAGCAGCTTAGTGATAGGACAGGGGGGCACAGATACGCAGTATTTT.

The V gene is TRBV7-3, the J gene TRBJ1-6, with unresolved D. The germline V gene encodes CDR1 SGHTA and CDR2 FQGTGA. The CDR3 loop spans 14 amino acids. Trimming cost V 5 bases and J 10 bases, with 15 bases left between them. CDR3 in amino acids: CASSPTGTGSPLHF. The CDR3, as DNA: TGTGCCAGCAGCCCCACGGGTACCGGGTCACCCCTCCACTTT.

DNA for the CDR3: TGTGCCAGCATCCCTGGGGGGGGTGAATTCGGAGCTTTCTTT. The encoded protein is CASIPGGGEFGAFF. V is TRBV7-2 and J is TRBJ1-1; D is perhaps TRBD1 (5 bases). Trimming cost V 7 bases and J 10 bases, with 22 bases left between them. Germline CDR1 reads SGHTA; CDR2 reads FQGNSA. The CDR3 is 14 amino acids.

This chain uses TRBV7-9 with TRBJ1-2; D gene uncertain. CDR1 SEHNR and CDR2 FQNEAQ come from the germline V gene (reference sequence). The V end was cut by 2 bases, the J end by 8 bases, with 9 bases between. This CDR3 spans 12 amino acids. The CDR3 bases are TGTGCCAGCAGCTTAACCGAACTCGGCTACACCTTC. Its translation: CASSLTELGYTF.

V usage is TRBV24-1 and J usage is TRBJ1-1; 7 bases fit TRBD1. The CDR3 is 15 amino acids. Unmatched junction bases numbered 6, after V lost 3 bases and J lost 3 bases. The germline V gene encodes CDR1 KGHDR and CDR2 SFDVKD. The CDR3 DNA reads TGTGCCACCAGTGATACGCGACAGGGCGACACTGAAGCTTTCTTT. It is translated as CATSDTRQGDTEAFF.

This clone occurred a few times. J is TRBJ1-3 and V is TRBV5-1, with D uncertain. Germline CDR1 reads SGHRS; CDR2 reads YFSETQ. This CDR3 has 15 residues. Trimming took 0 bases from V and 0 from J, leaving 7 bases between them. Written as DNA, the CDR3 is TGCGCCAGCAGCTTGGGGTCAGTCTCTGGAAACACCATATATTTT. Translating it yields CASSLGSVSGNTIYF.